Below, 15 T cell receptor beta chains from the same sample are listed, as sequenced in a study of spatial heterogeneity in lung cancer. Indicated time point: sample taken at primary tumor resection. In each case, whole RNA from tumor, nontumor lung or frozen PBMC was sequenced unsorted. TCRdb fed the 5' RACE reads into MiXCR, producing one record per CDR3 protein. Of roughly 49,000 distinct CDR3 sequences listed, roughly 7.5% are singletons. The sequencing here drew on PBMCs, taken at surgery. These receptors came from a female donor with early-stage non-small cell lung cancer.

This clonotype was picked up a small number of times. The rearrangement joins TRBV28 to TRBJ1-1; TRBD1 might be the D (5 bases). Trimming stripped 6 bases from V and 0 bases from J, with 8 bases between. Germline CDR1 is MDHEN and CDR2 is SYDVKM. The CDR3 is 13 amino acids. The CDR3 bases are TGTGCCAGCAGGCCGACAGTGAACACTGAAGCTTTCTTT. Protein product: CASRPTVNTEAFF.

CDR3 DNA: TGTGCCAGCACACTGGTCAATCAGCCCCAGCATTTT. Translating it yields CASTLVNQPQHF. The chain joins TRBV2 to TRBJ1-5; no firm D call. Germline CDR1 SNHLY, CDR2 FYNNEI. This CDR3 spans 12 amino acids. V was pared by 7 bases and J by 3 bases, with 7 bases between.

There are many counts of this clonotype. The chain is built from TRBV20-1 and TRBJ2-3; possible D gene TRBD2, 5 bases. The CDR3 is made up of 14 amino acids. Germline V gene lookup returns CDR1 DFQATT and CDR2 SNEGSKA (reference sequence). V dropped 6 bases and J dropped 2 bases, with 15 bases sitting between them. CDR3: CSARSGKHTDTQYF. DNA of the CDR3: TGCAGTGCCCGGTCCGGGAAGCACACAGATACGCAGTATTTT.

This clonotype was observed a few times. A much bigger clone sits one base away, suggesting this may be a read error. The rearrangement uses TRBV10-3 and TRBJ2-5, with D tentatively TRBD2 (5 bases). The CDR3 has 15 residues. CDR1 and CDR2 from the germline V gene are ENHRY and SYGVKD. CDR3 DNA: TGTGTCATCAGCGGACCAGACCTGGGAGAAGAGACCCAGTACTTC. This codes for CVISGPDLGEETQYF.

At least ten counts were recorded for this clonotype. The genes are TRBV10-3 and TRBJ2-3; TRBD2 agrees at 7 bases. CDR1 is ENHRY and CDR2 is SYGVKD in the germline V gene. The CDR3 length is 16 residues. The V gene end was trimmed by 2 bases and the J gene end by 1 base; junction bases not matched to a gene: 6. The CDR3 coding sequence is TGTGCCATCAGTGAGGGGAGACTAGCCGGCACAGATACGCAGTATTTT. Residues: CAISEGRLAGTDTQYF.

This clonotype was recorded many times. The chain is built from TRBV20-1 and TRBJ2-6; no clear D. The CDR3 totals 15 residues. Looked up from germline, CDR1 is DFQATT and CDR2 is SNEGSKA (reference sequence). Trimming took off 6 bases at V and 4 bases at J, with 16 bases between the two ends. CDR3 sequence reads: CSATNPGSGANVLTF. The CDR3 region has the DNA TGCAGTGCCACAAACCCCGGCTCAGGGGCCAACGTCCTGACTTTC.

This clonotype was picked up many times. The rearrangement links TRBV7-8 to TRBJ2-2, with TRBD2 as a possible D gene (6 bases). Trimming left V 1 base short and J 1 base short, with 13 bases between. Germline lookup yields CDR1 SGHVS and CDR2 FQNEAQ. The CDR3 is 17 residues long. Written as DNA, the CDR3 is TGTGCCAGCAGCTTAGAATCCGGGGGAGTGAACACCGGGGAGCTGTTTTTT. It yields the protein CASSLESGGVNTGELFF.

This clonotype has ten or more counts. This chain connects TRBV12-3 or TRBV12-4 to TRBJ2-2; D remains unclear. Trimming stripped 3 bases from V and 6 bases from J, with 2 bases between. The CDR3 loop spans 11 amino acids. The CDR3 is CASSFPGELFF. The CDR3 DNA is TGTGCCAGCAGTTTCCCCGGGGAGCTGTTTTTT.

This clonotype was counted ten times or more. The chain couples TRBV11-1 to TRBJ2-5, with D possibly called TRBD1 or TRBD2 (5 bases each). Deletions cut 5 bases from V and 5 bases from J, with 18 bases between. Germline lookup yields CDR1 SGHAT and CDR2 FQDESV (reference sequence). CDR3 size: 15 residues. This CDR3 reads CASSRYGAREETQYF. In DNA form, the CDR3 reads TGTGCCAGCAGCAGATACGGGGCTCGTGAGGAGACCCAGTACTTC.

This clonotype was counted between two and nine times. The chain has TRBV3-1 and TRBJ1-2; D gene unclear. CDR3 size: 13 residues. Germline V gives CDR1 LGHDT, CDR2 YNNKEL (reference sequence). V shed 4 bases and J shed 0 bases, with 6 bases lying between them. DNA for the CDR3: TGTGCCAGCAGCCGCGTATCTAACTATGGCTACACCTTC. It translates to CASSRVSNYGYTF.

This clonotype occurred many times. V is TRBV28 and J is TRBJ1-5; a weak D match, TRBD1 (5 bases). In germline, CDR1 is MDHEN, CDR2 SYDVKM. The CDR3 is made up of 15 amino acids. Trimming removed 10 bases at V and 5 bases at J, with 21 bases between. DNA of the CDR3: TGTGCCACCCATGAGTGGGGGGGTAATTATCAGCCCCAGCATTTT. Encoded protein: CATHEWGGNYQPQHF.

This clonotype was seen repeatedly, ten times or more. The V and J genes are TRBV29-1 and TRBJ1-3, with 8 nucleotides matching TRBD1. Per the germline V gene, CDR1 is SQVTM and CDR2 is ANQGSEA. There are 11 residues in the CDR3. Germline trimming cut 1 base from V and 11 bases from J; bases unmatched to any gene: 1. CDR3 region: CSVEAGGPIYF. The CDR3 region has the DNA TGCAGCGTTGAAGCAGGGGGCCCCATATATTTT.

The table lists this clonotype with many counts. This sequence joins TRBV18 and TRBJ1-5; D call uncertain. CDR1 KGHSH and CDR2 LQKENI come from the germline V gene. CDR3 length: 14 amino acids. Trimming cost V 2 bases and J 3 bases, with 8 bases left between them. The CDR3 region is CASSPGHNNQPQHF. The CDR3 DNA reads TGTGCCAGCTCACCAGGGCACAACAATCAGCCCCAGCATTTT. Based on the CDR3 plus reference TRBV18 and TRBJ1-5, the full variable domain is NAGVMQNPRHLVRRRGQEARLRCSPMKGHSHVYWYRQLPEEGLKFMVYLQKENIIDESGMPKERFSAEFPKEGPSILRIQQVVRGDSAAYFCASSPGHNNQPQHFGDGTRLSIL.

V is TRBV20-1 and J is TRBJ1-5; D unclear. Per the germline V gene, CDR1 is DFQATT and CDR2 is SNEGSKA (reference sequence). Trimming cost V 3 bases and J 5 bases, with 14 bases left between them. This CDR3 region has 14 residues. The CDR3 here is CSASPLRNYQPQHF. CDR3 nucleotide sequence: TGCAGTGCTAGCCCTTTACGGAATTATCAGCCCCAGCATTTT.

The genes are TRBV5-6 and TRBJ2-3, with D possibly being TRBD2 (5 bases). The CDR3 length is 13 residues. The V and J ends lost 4 bases and 5 bases respectively, with 11 bases between them. Germline V gene lookup returns CDR1 SGHDT and CDR2 YYEEEE. The CDR3: CASSLEEVDTQYF. The CDR3, as DNA: TGTGCCAGCAGCCTGGAGGAGGTAGATACGCAGTATTTT.